This passage covers 8 T cell receptor beta chains from one sample sequenced in a study of CD8 T cells in Susac syndrome. Random hexamers were used to reverse transcribe 0.5 to 1 ug of RNA. TCRdb called the immunoSEQ multiplex PCR reads again in MiXCR, with one record for every CDR3 protein. Of roughly 220,000 distinct CDR3 sequences listed, 94% are singletons. The specimen sequenced was CD4+ T cells from PBMCs. These TCRs come from a human donor with Susac syndrome.

The V and J genes are TRBV6-6 and TRBJ2-5, with 9 bases fitting TRBD1. The CDR3 covers 14 residues. V lost 11 bases and J lost 5; bases outside the gene matches: 12. The germline gives CDR1 MNHNY, CDR2 SVGAGI (reference sequence). The CDR3 protein is CAAGQGQGVETQYF. CDR3 in DNA: TGTGCCGCTGGGCAGGGACAGGGTGTGGAGACCCAGTACTTC.

This clonotype turned up a few times. The rearrangement joins TRBV9 to TRBJ2-1; 13 nucleotides align to TRBD2. Losses at the gene ends were 2 bases for V and 9 bases for J; bases not matched to a gene: 8. The CDR3 contains 16 residues. The germline gives CDR1 SGDLS, CDR2 YYNGEE. The CDR3 sequence is CASSVQGTSGVVEQFF. The CDR3 bases are TGTGCCAGCAGCGTTCAAGGGACTAGCGGGGTAGTTGAGCAGTTCTTC.

The V gene is TRBV5-4, the J gene TRBJ1-1; the D is unclear. Trimming pared 4 bases from V and 8 bases from J, leaving 21 bases between. Germline lookup yields CDR1 SGHNT and CDR2 YYREEE (reference sequence). This CDR3 contains 15 residues. In DNA form, the CDR3 reads TGTGCCAGCAGCCCCTCCCCTGAGAGCACTCGAGAAGCTTTCTTT. It translates to CASSPSPESTREAFF.

The chain links TRBV5-1 to TRBJ1-1; unclear D gene. The V gene's germline CDR1 is SGHRS and CDR2 YFSETQ. Trimming removed 2 bases at V and 1 base at J, with 6 bases between. The CDR3 contains 13 residues. The CDR3 sequence is CASSFDPNTEAFF. The CDR3 DNA sequence: TGCGCCAGCAGCTTTGACCCGAACACTGAAGCTTTCTTT.

This clonotype has just one count. The rearrangement links TRBV18 to TRBJ1-4; D is unclear. There are 16 residues in the CDR3. Germline lookup yields CDR1 KGHSH and CDR2 LQKENI. V was trimmed by 0 bases and J by 5 bases, leaving 13 bases between them. The CDR3: CASSPPSGMMNEKLFF. The CDR3 coding sequence is TGTGCCAGCTCACCACCTTCGGGGATGATGAATGAAAAACTGTTTTTT. Complete variable domain (other parts from reference TRBV18 and TRBJ1-4): NAGVMQNPRHLVRRRGQEARLRCSPMKGHSHVYWYRQLPEEGLKFMVYLQKENIIDESGMPKERFSAEFPKEGPSILRIQQVVRGDSAAYFCASSPPSGMMNEKLFFGSGTQLSVL.

V usage is TRBV5-6 and J usage is TRBJ2-1; maybe TRBD1 (7 bases). The germline gives CDR1 SGHDT, CDR2 YYEEEE. The CDR3 length is 15 residues. V was clipped by 2 bases and J by 6 bases, with 15 bases between them. The CDR3 region is CASSFVPGGINEQFF. CDR3 DNA: TGTGCCAGCAGCTTCGTGCCAGGGGGGATCAATGAGCAGTTCTTC.

The chain links TRBV10-3 to TRBJ1-3; no clear D. Germline CDR1 ENHRY, CDR2 SYGVKD. This CDR3 spans 14 amino acids. Deletions cut 4 bases from V and 1 base from J, with 8 bases between. The CDR3 is CAISVGLSGNTIYF. CDR3 DNA: TGTGCCATCAGTGTGGGATTGTCTGGAAACACCATATATTTT.

The chain links TRBV9 to TRBJ1-2, with D uncertain. CDR1 is SGDLS and CDR2 is YYNGEE in the germline V gene. Trimming shortened V by 3 bases and J by 8 bases, and 11 bases separated the two germline ends. The CDR3 spans 12 residues. The chain's CDR3 is CASSEGRRGYTF. CDR3 sequence (DNA): TGTGCCAGCAGCGAGGGCCGCAGGGGCTACACCTTC.